These T cell receptor beta chains were read from a single sample in a study of blood T cell repertoires in COVID-19. TCRdb keeps only in-frame clones here, not all; method: immunoSEQ multiplex PCR. This sample has approximately 59,000 clones; around 80% occur once, and the top ten carry 15% to 19%. The source material was peripheral blood. The receptors were sampled from an older man with acute or convalescent COVID-19. Both conserved end residues are part of each CDR3. A D gene is named only where the DNA matches it firmly. Clone sizes are given selectively: once, few, many, or a class where the clone is expanded.

clone size	V gene	J gene	D gene	CDR3 protein	CDR3 DNA
-	TRBV19	TRBJ2-2	-	CASSLGPVARGAVF	-
-	TRBV28	TRBJ2-7	-	CASSSPRLKGDEQYF	TGTGCCAGCAGTTCCCCCCGGCTGAAGGGGGACGAGCAGTACTTC
-	TRBV2	TRBJ2-2	TRBD1	CASSARTGGTGELFF	TGTGCCAGCAGTGCGAGGACAGGGGGCACCGGGGAGCTGTTTTTT
-	TRBV7-3	TRBJ1-1	TRBD1	CASSTTGGLTEAFF	TGTGCCAGCAGTACGACAGGGGGCTTGACTGAAGCTTTCTTT
-	TRBV19	TRBJ2-7	-	CASKVQGGPYEQYF	TGTGCCTCCAAAGTACAGGGCGGACCCTACGAGCAGTACTTC
few	TRBV11-2	TRBJ2-1	TRBD2	CASSLRTSGRAGYNEQFF	TGTGCCAGCAGCCTCCGGACTAGCGGGAGGGCCGGGTACAATGAGCAGTTCTTC
-	TRBV9	TRBJ1-4	-	CASSVQGGVGEKLFF	TGTGCCAGCAGCGTCCAGGGAGGAGTCGGTGAAAAACTGTTTTTT
-	TRBV7-2	TRBJ2-7	TRBD2	CASSKQSGGGPYEQYF	TGTGCCAGCAGTAAACAATCTGGCGGGGGGCCCTACGAGCAGTACTTC
-	TRBV11-2	TRBJ2-1	TRBD2	CASSPLAGTYNEQFF	TGTGCCAGCAGCCCGTTAGCGGGAACCTACAATGAGCAGTTCTTC
-	TRBV7-6	TRBJ1-1	-	CASSLGGTRPEAFF	TGTGCCAGCAGCTTAGGCGGTACGAGGCCTGAAGCTTTCTTT